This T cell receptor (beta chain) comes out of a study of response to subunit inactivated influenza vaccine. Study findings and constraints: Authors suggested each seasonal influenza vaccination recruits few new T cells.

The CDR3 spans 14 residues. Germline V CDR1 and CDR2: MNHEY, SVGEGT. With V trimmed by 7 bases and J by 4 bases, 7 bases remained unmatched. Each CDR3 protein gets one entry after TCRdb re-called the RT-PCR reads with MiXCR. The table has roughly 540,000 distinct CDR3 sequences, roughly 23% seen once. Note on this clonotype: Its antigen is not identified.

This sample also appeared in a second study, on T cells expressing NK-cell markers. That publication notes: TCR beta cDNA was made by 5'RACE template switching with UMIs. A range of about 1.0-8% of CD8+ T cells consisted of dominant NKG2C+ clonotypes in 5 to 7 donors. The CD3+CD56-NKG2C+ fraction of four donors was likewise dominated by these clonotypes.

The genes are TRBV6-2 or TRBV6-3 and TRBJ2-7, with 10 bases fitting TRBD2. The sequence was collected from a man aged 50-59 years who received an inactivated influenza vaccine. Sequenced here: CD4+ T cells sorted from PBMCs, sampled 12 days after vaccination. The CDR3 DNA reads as TGTGCCAGCAACCCTAGCGGGAGATTATACGAGCAGTACTTC. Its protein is CASNPSGRLYEQYF.